The 14 T cell receptor delta chains below all came from one sample that was sequenced in a study of gamma delta lymphoproliferative disorders and STAT genes. PBMCs from patients and controls supplied the genomic DNA for sequencing. TCRdb redid the clone calls on the multiplex PCR reads with CATT. The table lists about 930 delta-chain clones, less than 1.5% of them singletons. Sequenced sample: blood. The source of these receptors is a human donor in good health.

In this sample, this clone turned up a few times. TCRdb assigns this DNA the protein of a much larger clone, which departs from its translation at residue 13; this likely reflects a read error, and the protein shown comes from translating the DNA. The chain employs TRDV1 and TRDJ1; D perhaps matches TRDD2 (5 bases). CDR3 length: 18 amino acids. The V gene's germline CDR1 is TSWWSYY and CDR2 QGS. V lost 2 bases and J 3 bases, leaving 22 bases between the germline ends. The CDR3 DNA is TGTGCTCTTGGGGAAAGAAGAGGGTTCCTTAAGTACGCCGATAAACTCATCTTT. Its protein is CALGERRGFLKYADKLIF.

By share, this clone counts as medium-sized. The TCRdb protein comes from a much larger clone and disagrees with this DNA's translation at residue 9, likely due to a read error; the protein given here is derived from the DNA. The chain joins TRDV2 to TRDJ3; 8 nucleotides align to TRDD3. This CDR3 contains 18 residues. The V gene's germline CDR1 is GEAIGNYY and CDR2 EKD. Losses at the gene ends were 1 base for V and 1 base for J; bases not matched to a gene: 5. CDR3 loop: CACDTGGWRSWDTRQMFF. CDR3 nucleotide sequence: TGTGCCTGTGACACTGGGGGATGGAGGTCCTGGGACACCCGACAGATGTTTTTC.

Concerning this clone: The amino acid sequence in TCRdb belongs to a much larger clone and departs from this DNA's translation at residue 13, likely a sequencing read error; the sequence shown is translated from the DNA. The chain is built from TRDV3 and TRDJ1, with TRDD3 identical over 7 bases. This CDR3 has 19 amino acids. Per germline, CDR1 TVYSNPD and CDR2 GDNSRS (reference sequence). Trimming at V came to 2 bases and at J to 1 base, leaving 22 bases not matched to a gene. The CDR3: CAFQVVGTGDQECTDKLIF. CDR3 sequence (DNA): TGTGCCTTTCAGGTTGTTGGGACTGGGGATCAGGAGTGCACCGATAAACTCATCTTT.

This clone occurred a few times. With only one base between it and a far larger clone, this is likely a read error. The sample has other DNA sequences that encode this CDR3 too. The V call is TRDV3, the J call TRDJ1; no clear D. CDR1 and CDR2 (germline): TVYSNPD, GDNSRS (reference sequence). The CDR3 runs 10 residues. Written as DNA, the CDR3 is TGTGCTTTCGACACCGATAAACTCATCTTT. This sequence encodes CAFDTDKLIF.

About this clone itself: The TCRdb record carries a much larger clone's protein, which differs from this DNA's translation at residue 5; a read error is the likely cause, and the protein listed here is the DNA translation. This rearrangement joins TRDV3 to TRDJ1; D is undetermined. This CDR3 is built from 10 residues. Per germline, CDR1 TVYSNPD and CDR2 GDNSRS (reference sequence). Trimming stripped 3 bases from V and 4 bases from J, with 6 bases between. The CDR3 DNA sequence: TGTGCCTTCGACATCGATAAACTCATCTTT. Translated: CAFDIDKLIF.

Remarks on this clone: One base separates it from a far larger clone, so it is likely a read error. This sample also contains other DNA sequences that code for the same CDR3. V and J are TRDV1 and TRDJ1, with D tentatively TRDD3 (8 bases). Trimming removed 1 base from V and 3 bases from J, with 24 bases in between. The CDR3 consists of 19 residues. The V gene's germline CDR1 is TSWWSYY and CDR2 QGS. CDR3 sequence: CALGEQFLPGDTGADKLIF. In DNA form, the CDR3 reads TGTGCTCTTGGGGAACAATTCCTACCAGGGGATACCGGAGCCGATAAACTCATCTTT.

Note on this clone: The protein TCRdb lists belongs to a much larger clone and differs from this DNA's translation at residue 9, which points to a read error; the protein shown is made from the DNA. The rearrangement joins TRDV1 to TRDJ1, with 8 bases aligning to TRDD3. CDR1 and CDR2 (germline): TSWWSYY, QGS. This CDR3 has 24 amino acids. V shed 2 bases, J shed 0 bases, and the junction held 29 bases outside the gene matches. The CDR3 sequence is CALGEGPSAKWGIRGGSYTDKLIF. In nucleotides, the CDR3 is TGTGCTCTTGGGGAAGGGCCTTCCGCCAAATGGGGGATTCGTGGGGGGTCGTACACCGATAAACTCATCTTT.

This clone came up a few times. TCRdb has a much larger clone's protein, which differs at residue 5 from the translation of this DNA, likely because of a read error; what is shown is the protein translated from the DNA. This sequence joins TRDV1 and TRDJ1; 7 nucleotides match TRDD3. The junction had 8 bases not matched to a gene; V was cut back by 1 base and J by 0 bases. The CDR3 runs 17 residues. CDR1 and CDR2 (germline): TSWWSYY, QGS. CDR3 DNA sequence: TGTGCTCTTGGGGAACGGGCCGAAACTGGGGACACCGATAAACTCATCTTT. It specifies CALGERAETGDTDKLIF.

This clone is labeled medium-sized. It is likely a read error: a sequence one base away is far more abundant. Other DNA variants within this sample encode the same CDR3. The J gene is TRDJ1, the V gene TRDV3, with unresolved D. This CDR3 comprises 14 residues. CDR1 is TVYSNPD and CDR2 is GDNSRS in the germline V gene (reference sequence). V was cut by 1 base and J by 0 bases, with 12 bases left in between. The CDR3 loop reads CAFKRVGDTDKLIF. CDR3 sequence (DNA): TGTGCCTTTAAGAGGGTGGGAGACACCGATAAACTCATCTTT.

In the case of this clone: TCRdb lists the protein of a much larger clone for this DNA, which differs at residue 7, so this is likely a read error; the protein given here is translated from the DNA itself. The gene calls are TRDV3 and TRDJ1; D perhaps matches TRDD2 (5 bases). Germline CDR1 TVYSNPD, CDR2 GDNSRS (reference sequence). The V and J ends lost 1 base and 3 bases respectively, with 15 bases between them. This CDR3 is built from 14 residues. The CDR3 loop reads CAFNPTEGPDKLIF. The DNA of the CDR3 is TGTGCCTTTAACCCTACTGAGGGACCCGATAAACTCATCTTT.

Notes on this clone: TCRdb's protein, taken from a much larger clone, differs from this DNA's translation at residue 4, likely owing to a read error; the protein displayed comes from the DNA. The V and J genes are TRDV3 and TRDJ1; 9 bases fit TRDD3. This CDR3 comprises 17 residues. V shed 5 bases, J shed 3 bases, and the junction held 19 bases outside the gene matches. Germline V gives CDR1 TVYSNPD, CDR2 GDNSRS (reference sequence). Here the CDR3 DNA reads TGTGCCCCCCTCTACTGGGGGACACTTAATGGGGCCGATAAACTCATCTTT. Encoded protein: CAPLYWGTLNGADKLIF.

On this clone: TCRdb pairs this DNA with a much larger clone's protein that differs at residue 8, likely a read error; the protein shown was translated from the DNA. As DNA, the CDR3 is TGTGCTCTTGGGGGCCTCGGCATTCCACACCGTTTACCACCTACGACCGATAAACTCATCTTT. Translated: CALGGLGIPHRLPPTTDKLIF. The chain recombines TRDV1 with TRDJ1; D is possibly TRDD2 (5 bases). The CDR3 loop spans 21 amino acids. Germline CDR1 reads TSWWSYY; CDR2 reads QGS. The V and J ends lost 4 bases and 2 bases respectively, with 32 bases between them.

In this sample, this clone is medium-sized. This DNA's translation differs at residue 5 from TCRdb's protein, which comes from a much larger clone; a read error is likely, and the protein shown is translated from the DNA. The genes are TRDV2 and TRDJ1, with D uncertain. Germline V gene lookup returns CDR1 GEAIGNYY and CDR2 EKD. V was shortened by 3 bases and J by 0 bases, with 25 bases between the two germline ends. The CDR3 loop spans 19 amino acids. CDR3 coding DNA: TGTGCCTGTGACTCGCTTCGGCCAGGTACTCGTTCATACACCGATAAACTCATCTTT. Protein: CACDSLRPGTRSYTDKLIF.

Note on this clone: Germline is not matched at one junction end, which may reflect a read error. The V gene is TRAV38-2/DV8, the J gene TRDJ2, with D unresolved. Looked up from germline, CDR1 is TSESDYY and CDR2 is QEAYKQQN. This CDR3 has 15 residues. The CDR3 nucleotides are TGTGCTTATAGGAGCCGACTTTCAGGAAACACACCTCTTATCTTT. This sequence encodes CAYRSRLSGNTPLIF.